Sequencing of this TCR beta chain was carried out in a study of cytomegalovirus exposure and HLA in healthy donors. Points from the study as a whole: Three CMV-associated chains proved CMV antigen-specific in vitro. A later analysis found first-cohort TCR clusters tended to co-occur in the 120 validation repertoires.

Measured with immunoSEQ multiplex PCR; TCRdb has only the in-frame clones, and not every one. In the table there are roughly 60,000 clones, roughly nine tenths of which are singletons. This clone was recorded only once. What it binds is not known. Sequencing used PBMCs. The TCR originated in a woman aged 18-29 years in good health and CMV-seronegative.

The chain's CDR3 is CASSLQGVGGYTF. CDR3 bases: TGCGCCAGCAGCTTACAGGGGGTGGGTGGCTACACCTTC. The genes are TRBV5-1 and TRBJ1-2; 8 bases are shared with TRBD1. Germline V gene lookup returns CDR1 SGHRS and CDR2 YFSETQ. This CDR3 has 13 amino acids. V was pared by 2 bases and J by 7 bases, with 4 bases of the junction left unmatched.